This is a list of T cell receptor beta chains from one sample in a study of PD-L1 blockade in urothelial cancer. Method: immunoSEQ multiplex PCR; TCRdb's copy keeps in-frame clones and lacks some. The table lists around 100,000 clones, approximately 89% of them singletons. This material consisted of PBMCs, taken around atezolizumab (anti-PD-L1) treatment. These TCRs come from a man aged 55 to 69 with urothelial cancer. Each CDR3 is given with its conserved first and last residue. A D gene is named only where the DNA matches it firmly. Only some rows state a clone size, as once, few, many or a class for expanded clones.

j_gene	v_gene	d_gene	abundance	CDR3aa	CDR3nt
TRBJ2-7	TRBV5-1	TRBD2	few	CASSLGLAGGSIQYF	TGCGCCAGCAGCTTGGGACTAGCGGGAGGCTCTATCCAGTACTTC
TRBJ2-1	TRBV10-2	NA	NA	CASGSSSYNEQFF	TGCGCCAGCGGGAGTTCCTCCTACAATGAGCAGTTCTTC
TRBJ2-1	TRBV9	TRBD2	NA	CASSVGRSSGLGDEQFF	TGTGCCAGCAGCGTAGGTCGCTCTAGCGGTCTGGGGGATGAGCAGTTCTTC
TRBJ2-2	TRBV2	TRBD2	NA	CASSDPLLAGANTGELFF	TGTGCCAGCAGTGATCCTTTACTAGCGGGAGCGAACACCGGGGAGCTGTTTTTT
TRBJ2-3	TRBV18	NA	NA	CASSPKSMARGTDTQYF	TGTGCCAGCTCACCAAAGAGTATGGCTAGGGGTACAGATACGCAGTATTTT
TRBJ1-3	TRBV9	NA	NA	CASSPNFIDRLSSGNTIYF	TGTGCCAGCAGCCCCAACTTTATCGACAGGCTAAGCTCTGGAAACACCATATATTTT
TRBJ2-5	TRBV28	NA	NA	CASSLVGAETQYF	TGTGCCAGCAGTTTAGTAGGAGCGGAGACCCAGTACTTC
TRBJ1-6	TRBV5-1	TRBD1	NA	CASSQGQGPPLHF	TGCGCCAGCAGCCAGGGACAGGGGCCACCCCTCCACTTT
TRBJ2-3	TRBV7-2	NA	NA	CASSLGLVGAPSTDTQYF	TGTGCCAGCAGCTTAGGGCTGGTGGGGGCCCCTAGCACAGATACGCAGTATTTT
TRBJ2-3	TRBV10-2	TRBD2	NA	CASRSASGPYSTDTQYF	TGCGCCAGTCGTTCGGCTAGCGGGCCGTATAGCACAGATACGCAGTATTTT
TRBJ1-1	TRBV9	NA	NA	CASSRIGNTEAFF	TGTGCCAGCAGCAGAATCGGGAACACTGAAGCTTTCTTT
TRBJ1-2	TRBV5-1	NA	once	CASSLLPGYYGYTF	TGCGCCAGCAGCTTGCTCCCAGGGTACTATGGCTACACCTTC
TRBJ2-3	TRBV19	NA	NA	CASSIGPVEGDTQYF	TGTGCCAGTAGTATTGGACCTGTTGAGGGAGATACGCAGTATTTT
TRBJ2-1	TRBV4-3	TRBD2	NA	CASSQGVGGSNFEQFF	TGCGCCAGCAGCCAAGGTGTGGGCGGGAGTAATTTTGAGCAGTTCTTC
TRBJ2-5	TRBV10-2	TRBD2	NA	CASTGGGETQYF	TGCGCCAGCACGGGGGGTGGAGAGACCCAGTACTTC
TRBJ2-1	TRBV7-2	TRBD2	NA	CASSSPVAGGQFF	TGTGCCAGCAGCTCTCCGGTTGCGGGGGGGCAGTTCTTC
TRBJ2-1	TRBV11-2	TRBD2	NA	CASSLVSSGQYNEQFF	TGTGCCAGCAGCTTGGTGTCTAGCGGACAATACAATGAGCAGTTCTTC
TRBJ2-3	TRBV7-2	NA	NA	CASSLVGRRTDTQYF	TGTGCCAGCAGCTTAGTAGGCAGGCGCACAGATACGCAGTATTTT
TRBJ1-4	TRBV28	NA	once	CASSGGRRRNEKLFF	TGTGCCAGCAGCGGCGGGAGACGGAGAAATGAAAAACTGTTTTTT
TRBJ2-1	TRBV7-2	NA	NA	CASSLEGGGNSYNEQFF	TGTGCCAGCAGCTTAGAAGGCGGGGGCAACTCCTACAATGAGCAGTTCTTC
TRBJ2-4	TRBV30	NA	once	CAWGPVRQGLLYF	TGTGCCTGGGGCCCTGTGCGGCAGGGGTTGTTGTACTTC
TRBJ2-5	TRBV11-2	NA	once	CASSYRGGQETQYF	TGTGCCAGCAGCTACCGGGGAGGCCAAGAGACCCAGTACTTC
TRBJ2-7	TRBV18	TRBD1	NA	CASSLYPGQGAWEQYF	TGTGCCAGCTCACTATATCCGGGACAGGGGGCTTGGGAGCAGTACTTC
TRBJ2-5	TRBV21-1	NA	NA	CASSKAKDRGAETQYF	TGTGCCAGCAGCAAAGCCAAGGACAGGGGCGCAGAGACCCAGTACTTC
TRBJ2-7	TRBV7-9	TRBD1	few	CASSLGQGVHEQYF	TGTGCCAGCAGCTTAGGACAGGGGGTGCACGAGCAGTACTTC
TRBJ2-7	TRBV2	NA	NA	CASQDTPSYEQYF	TGTGCCAGCCAGGACACACCGAGTTACGAGCAGTACTTC
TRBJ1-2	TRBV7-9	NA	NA	CASSSGFGYTF	TGTGCCAGCAGCTCAGGGTTTGGCTACACCTTC
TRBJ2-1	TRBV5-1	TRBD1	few	CASSGLRQGAGEQFF	TGCGCCAGCAGCGGATTGAGACAGGGGGCCGGTGAGCAGTTCTTC
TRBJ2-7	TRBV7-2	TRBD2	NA	CASSLDGGDLEQYF	TGTGCCAGCAGCTTGGACGGGGGGGATCTTGAGCAGTACTTC
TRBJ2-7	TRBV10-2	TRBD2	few	CASSEAGESDEQYF	TGCGCCAGCAGTGAGGCGGGAGAATCCGACGAGCAGTACTTC
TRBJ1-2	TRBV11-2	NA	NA	CASSLGGSPYGYTF	TGTGCCAGCAGCTTAGGCGGTAGCCCCTATGGCTACACCTTC
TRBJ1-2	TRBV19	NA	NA	CASQGQVAGYTF	TGTGCCAGTCAGGGGCAGGTTGCTGGCTACACCTTC
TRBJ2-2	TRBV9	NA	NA	CASERVRTGELFF	TGTGCCAGCGAGCGGGTACGCACCGGGGAGCTGTTTTTT
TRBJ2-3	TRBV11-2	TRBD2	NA	CASRGPGLAPDTQYF	TGTGCCAGCAGAGGACCGGGACTAGCTCCAGATACGCAGTATTTT
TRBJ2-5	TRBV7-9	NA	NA	CASSVNGGRSETQYF	TGTGCCAGCAGCGTCAACGGAGGGAGATCAGAGACCCAGTACTTC
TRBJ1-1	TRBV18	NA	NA	CASSPQGDEAFF	TGTGCCAGCTCACCACAGGGGGATGAAGCTTTCTTT
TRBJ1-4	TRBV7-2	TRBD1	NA	CASSQDRGFEKLFF	TGTGCCAGCAGCCAGGACAGGGGGTTTGAAAAACTGTTTTTT
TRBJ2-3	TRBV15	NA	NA	CATSPGGDLDTQYF	TGTGCCACCAGCCCTGGAGGGGATCTGGATACGCAGTATTTT
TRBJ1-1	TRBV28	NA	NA	CAGSAGLNTEAFF	TGCGCGGGATCCGCGGGGCTGAACACTGAAGCTTTCTTT
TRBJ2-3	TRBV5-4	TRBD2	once	CASSESGSINTDTQYF	TGTGCCAGCAGCGAGAGCGGGAGTATTAACACAGATACGCAGTATTTT
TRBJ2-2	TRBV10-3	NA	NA	CAITGSGTGELFF	TGTGCCATCACAGGGTCAGGCACCGGGGAGCTGTTTTTT
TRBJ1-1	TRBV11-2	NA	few	CASSLKQNTEAFF	TGTGCCAGCAGCCTGAAACAGAACACTGAAGCTTTCTTT
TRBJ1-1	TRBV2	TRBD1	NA	CASSPGQGRGGTEAFF	TGTGCCAGCAGCCCTGGACAGGGGAGAGGGGGTACTGAAGCTTTCTTT
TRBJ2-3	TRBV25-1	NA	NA	CASSLSKAGRSTDTQYF	TGTGCCAGCAGTCTAAGTAAGGCGGGGAGGAGCACAGATACGCAGTATTTT
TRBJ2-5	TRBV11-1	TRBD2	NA	CASSLTGTKQETQYF	TGTGCCAGCAGCTTAACCGGGACTAAACAAGAGACCCAGTACTTC
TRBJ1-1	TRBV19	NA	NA	CASSKGQSNTEAFF	TGTGCCAGTAGTAAGGGACAATCGAACACTGAAGCTTTCTTT
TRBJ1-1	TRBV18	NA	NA	CASSPRQGSSRTEAFF	TGTGCCAGCTCACCCAGGCAGGGTTCCTCGAGGACTGAAGCTTTCTTT
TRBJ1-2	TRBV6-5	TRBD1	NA	CASSYVGGGSGGYTF	TGTGCCAGCAGTTACGTAGGGGGCGGATCGGGAGGCTACACCTTC
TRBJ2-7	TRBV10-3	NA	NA	CAIRDSRGVTYEQYF	TGTGCCATCAGAGATTCCAGGGGAGTCACCTACGAGCAGTACTTC
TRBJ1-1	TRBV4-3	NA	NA	CASSPSLGASAFF	TGCGCCAGCAGCCCCTCACTGGGGGCATCGGCTTTCTTT
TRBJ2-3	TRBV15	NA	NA	CATSRGSTGDTQYF	TGTGCCACCAGCAGAGGGTCTACGGGAGATACGCAGTATTTT